Listed here are 18 T cell receptor beta chains from one sample, sequenced in a study of human T cells and chemical hapten exposure. As to time point: pre-sensitization, week 0. Treatment: therapeutic diphenylcyclopropenone sensitization with weekly scalp DPC. MiXCR was run by TCRdb on the RACE reads, yielding one entry per CDR3 protein. This sample has under 110,000 distinct CDR3 sequences, with 12% found just once. Sequenced here: whole blood, sampled in connection with sensitization to the hapten diphenylcyclopropenone (DPC). The receptors derive from a woman in her forties or fifties with alopecia areata. Some clones in this sample may be carry-over from other donors' samples.

This clonotype was seen a few times. J is TRBJ2-6 and V is TRBV4-2; D is perhaps TRBD2 (6 bases). The V end was cut by 3 bases, the J end by 1 base, with 13 bases between. This CDR3 contains 17 residues. Germline V lookup: CDR1 LGHNA, CDR2 YNFKEQ. CDR3 amino acids: CASSQYDRGSGANVLTF. The CDR3 bases are TGTGCCAGCAGCCAGTACGACCGGGGGTCTGGGGCCAACGTCCTGACTTTC.

The CDR3 sequence is CASNLRGSNSPLHF. As DNA, the CDR3 is TGTGCCAGCAACCTCCGCGGAAGTAATTCACCCCTCCACTTT. The V and J genes are TRBV9 and TRBJ1-6; the D is unclear. Germline V lookup: CDR1 SGDLS, CDR2 YYNGEE. This CDR3 region has 14 residues. V lost 6 bases and J 6 bases, leaving 13 bases between the germline ends.

This clonotype appeared a few times. V gene TRBV19 combines with J gene TRBJ2-1, with TRBD1 matching over 7 bases. CDR1 LNHDA and CDR2 SQIVND come from the germline V gene (reference sequence). The CDR3 runs 15 residues. V dropped 7 bases and J dropped 1; count of bases not matched to a gene: 7. The CDR3 loop reads CASTQQGNSYNEQFF. CDR3 nucleotide sequence: TGTGCCAGTACCCAACAGGGGAATTCCTACAATGAGCAGTTCTTC.

The chain carries TRBV20-1 and TRBJ2-6; tentative D call: TRBD2 (6 bases). Germline-derived CDR1 and CDR2 are DFQATT and SNEGSKA (reference sequence). CDR3 length: 17 residues. Trimming removed 5 bases at V and 2 bases at J, with 19 bases between. CDR3 region: CSAVPVEGGAGANVLTF. In nucleotides, the CDR3 is TGCAGTGCTGTACCCGTGGAGGGTGGAGCTGGGGCCAACGTCCTGACTTTC.

The chain combines TRBV28 with TRBJ1-1; no clear D gene. CDR1 and CDR2 (germline): MDHEN, SYDVKM. There are 11 residues in the CDR3. Trimming cost V 3 bases and J 8 bases, with 7 bases left between them. The CDR3 reads CASSFAREAFF. CDR3 bases: TGTGCCAGCAGTTTTGCAAGGGAAGCTTTCTTT. The full variable domain, its missing parts supplied by reference TRBV28 and TRBJ1-1, is DVKVTQSSRYLVKRTGEKVFLECVQDMDHENMFWYRQDPGLGLRLIYFSYDVKMKEKGDIPEGYSVSREKKERFSLILESASTNQTSMYLCASSFAREAFFGQGTRLTVV.

CDR3 nucleotides: TGTGCCAGCAGTGGTACCTCCCTCTATGGCTACACCTTC. Its protein is CASSGTSLYGYTF. J is TRBJ1-2 and V is TRBV28; D call uncertain. Trimming removed 5 bases from V and 4 bases from J, with 11 bases in between. Germline V CDR1 and CDR2: MDHEN, SYDVKM. The CDR3 is 13 amino acids.

This sequence joins TRBV5-1 and TRBJ2-7; 8 bases map to TRBD1. Germline assignment: CDR1 SGHRS and CDR2 YFSETQ. The CDR3 sequence is 15 residues long. Trimming at V came to 1 base and at J to 9 bases, leaving 12 bases not matched to a gene. The CDR3 loop is CASSLLLAGQEGQYF. The CDR3, as DNA: TGCGCCAGCAGCTTGTTACTTGCGGGACAGGAAGGGCAGTACTTC.

This rearrangement joins TRBV7-2 to TRBJ2-7; D not certain. The V gene's germline CDR1 is SGHTA and CDR2 FQGNSA. V was cut by 1 base and J by 2 bases, with 12 bases left in between. The CDR3 length is 15 residues. CDR3 sequence (DNA): TGTGCCAGCAGCTTAGGTCCTAGACCCGCCTACGAGCAGTACTTC. Translated: CASSLGPRPAYEQYF.

The chain has TRBV5-1 and TRBJ2-5; D may be TRBD1 or TRBD2 (5 bases each). The CDR3 runs 15 residues. V dropped 2 bases and J dropped 5 bases, with 16 bases sitting between them. Germline V gene sequence: CDR1 SGHRS, CDR2 YFSETQ. The CDR3 nucleotides are TGCGCCAGCAGCTTCCCACGGATAGGGGAGGAGACCCAGTACTTC. Its translation is CASSFPRIGEETQYF.

The chain links TRBV6-2 or TRBV6-3 to TRBJ2-3; D remains unclear. The germline V gene encodes CDR1 MNHEY and CDR2 SVGEGT. V shed 2 bases and J shed 4 bases, with 7 bases lying between them. There are 13 residues in the CDR3. DNA for the CDR3: TGTGCCAGCAGTTACAGGGAAGCAGATACGCAGTATTTT. Translated, it gives CASSYREADTQYF.

The J gene is TRBJ2-1, the V gene TRBV28; no clear D gene. Deletions cut 3 bases from V and 3 bases from J, with 12 bases between. This CDR3 is built from 15 residues. In germline, CDR1 is MDHEN, CDR2 SYDVKM. The CDR3 nucleotides are TGTGCCAGCAGTTTGGGTCAGACAAACTACAATGAGCAGTTCTTC. Translation gives CASSLGQTNYNEQFF.

The genes are TRBV7-9 and TRBJ2-2; tentatively, D is TRBD2 (6 bases). CDR1 is SEHNR and CDR2 is FQNEAQ in the germline V gene (reference sequence). Trimming cost V 7 bases and J 2 bases, with 17 bases left between them. The CDR3 sequence is 16 residues long. The chain's CDR3 is CASTILPGTNTGELFF. The DNA for the CDR3 is TGTGCCAGCACCATTCTCCCAGGGACTAACACCGGGGAGCTGTTTTTT.

This clonotype showed up many times. V and J are TRBV7-9 and TRBJ2-2; TRBD1 matches 8 bases. J was trimmed by 6 bases and V by 7 bases; bases with no gene match: 16. The CDR3 extends over 17 amino acids. The germline CDR1 and CDR2 sequences are SEHNR and FQNEAQ (reference sequence). The CDR3 here is CASKGVDRGGTAGELFF. The CDR3 DNA is TGTGCCAGCAAAGGCGTAGACAGGGGTGGAACCGCCGGGGAGCTGTTTTTT.

This chain uses TRBV20-1 with TRBJ1-6, with D unresolved. The CDR3 length is 14 residues. Germline V gene lookup returns CDR1 DFQATT and CDR2 SNEGSKA (reference sequence). The V and J ends lost 2 bases and 10 bases respectively, with 15 bases between them. CDR3 nucleotide sequence: TGCAGTGCTAGACCGATGATCATGGGGTCACCCCTCCACTTT. As protein: CSARPMIMGSPLHF.

This chain connects TRBV6-6 to TRBJ1-2; TRBD1 matches at 8 bases. The V and J ends lost 2 bases and 2 bases, in that order; junction bases with no gene match: 7. Germline values: CDR1 MNHNY, CDR2 SVGAGI (reference sequence). This CDR3 has 16 amino acids. The CDR3 DNA reads TGTGCCAGCAGTTACCCAGAGGGACAGGCCAACTATGGCTACACCTTC. This codes for CASSYPEGQANYGYTF.

This clonotype was recorded a few times. The chain joins TRBV7-6 to TRBJ2-3; 12 bases align to TRBD2. Germline V lookup: CDR1 SGHVS, CDR2 FNYEAQ. The CDR3 contains 18 residues. The ends lost 4 bases at V and 4 bases at J; junction bases unmatched: 12. The CDR3 region has the DNA TGTGCCAGCAGCTCAACCACTCGACTAGCGGGAGTCCCAGATACGCAGTATTTT. This sequence encodes CASSSTTRLAGVPDTQYF. Combining the CDR3 with reference TRBV7-6 and TRBJ2-3 gives the whole variable domain GAGVSQSPRYKVTKRGQDVALRCDPISGHVSLYWYRQALGQGPEFLTYFNYEAQQDKSGLPNDRFSAERPEGSISTLTIQRTEQRDSAMYRCASSSTTRLAGVPDTQYFGPGTRLTVL.

This clonotype was seen more than once but under ten times. V and J are TRBV28 and TRBJ1-1; D may be TRBD1 (5 bases). Per germline, CDR1 MDHEN and CDR2 SYDVKM. Trimming removed 4 bases at V and 0 bases at J, with 9 bases between. CDR3 size: 14 residues. In DNA form, the CDR3 reads TGTGCCAGCAGTTGGGGCAGCATGAACACTGAAGCTTTCTTT. Protein sequence: CASSWGSMNTEAFF.

This clonotype was counted a few times. The rearrangement joins TRBV6-4 to TRBJ2-7; 7 bases line up with TRBD1. The CDR3 contains 16 residues. Per the germline V gene, CDR1 is MRHNA and CDR2 is SNTAGT. Losses at the gene ends were 5 bases for V and 0 bases for J; bases not matched to a gene: 10. CDR3 nucleotide sequence: TGTGCCAGCAGTACGGCGTCGGACAGGAGCTCCTACGAGCAGTACTTC. Translating it yields CASSTASDRSSYEQYF.